Detailed here is one T cell receptor beta chain. Repertoires were generated with immunoSEQ multiplex PCR, while TCRdb's copy carries only in-frame clones and drops some. The sample lists 21,000 or so clones, over 75% occurring once. The CDR3 is made up of 15 amino acids. The germline CDR1 and CDR2 sequences are SGHNT and YENEEA. Germline trimming cut 6 bases from V and 5 bases from J; bases unmatched to any gene: 7. The sample is drawn from a study of blood T cell repertoires in COVID-19. The sample was peripheral blood. The rearrangement links TRBV11-3 to TRBJ2-3; 11 positions match TRBD2. The TCR originated in a human donor in a cohort sampled during active COVID-19. The CDR3 DNA follows: TGTGCCAGCAGTCTAGCGGGGGGACGGATAGATACGCAGTATTTT. Translated, it gives CASSLAGGRIDTQYF.